This T cell receptor beta chain was captured in a study of response to subunit inactivated influenza vaccine. The study's findings and limits: New T cells are recruited in small numbers by each seasonal influenza vaccination, according to the authors' suggestion.

Via MiXCR, TCRdb re-called the RT-PCR reads, giving one row per CDR3 protein. The sample has about 540,000 distinct CDR3 sequences, around 15% seen once; the top ten hold roughly 10%. Many counts were recorded for this clonotype. What it recognizes is unknown. The source of this sequence is a man aged 45 to 65 who received an inactivated influenza vaccine. The material was PBMCs from blood, obtained roughly 13 days after vaccination.

CDR3 sequence: CASSSPGPGNTIYF. CDR3 nucleotide sequence: TGTGCCAGCAGCTCTCCGGGCCCTGGAAACACCATATATTTT. The chain joins TRBV5-5 to TRBJ1-3; D remains unclear. The CDR3 is 14 residues long. From germline, CDR1 is SGHKS and CDR2 YYEKEE (reference sequence). Trimming shortened V by 3 bases and J by 2 bases, and 9 bases separated the two germline ends.